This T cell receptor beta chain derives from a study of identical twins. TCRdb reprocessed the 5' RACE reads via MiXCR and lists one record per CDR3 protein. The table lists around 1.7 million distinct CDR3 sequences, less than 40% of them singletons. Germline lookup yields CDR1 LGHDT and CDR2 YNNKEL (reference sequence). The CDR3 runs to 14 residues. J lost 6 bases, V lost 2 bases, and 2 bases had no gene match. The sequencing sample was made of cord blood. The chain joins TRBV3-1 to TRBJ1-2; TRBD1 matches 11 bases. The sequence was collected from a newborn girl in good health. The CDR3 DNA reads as TGTGCCAGCAGCCAACTGGGACAGGGGGATGGCTACACCTTC. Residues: CASSQLGQGDGYTF.